Listed here are 25 T cell receptor beta chains from one sample, sequenced in a study of cytomegalovirus exposure and HLA in healthy donors (dated by TCRdb to about 2017). Library prep was done by the immunoSEQ multiplex PCR assay. Not all clones reach the TCRdb copy of this immuneACCESS table, which keeps in-frame sequences only. Checked studies attribute under half of the gap to unresolved V genes and leave the rest unexplained. This sample comprises 90,000 to 150,000 clones, more than 75% of them detected only once. Of the sample, around 6% is held by the ten largest clones. Sequencing used PBMCs. These receptors were obtained from a woman between 18 and 29 years old in good health and CMV-seropositive.

The CDR3 loop is CAWSRDFIAKNIQYF. The CDR3 DNA sequence: TGTGCCTGGAGTAGGGACTTTATAGCCAAAAACATTCAGTACTTC. The chain combines TRBV30 with TRBJ2-4, with D possibly matching TRBD2 (6 bases). V was shortened by 2 bases and J by 0 bases, with 11 bases between the two germline ends. The length of the CDR3 is 15 residues. Looked up from germline, CDR1 is GTSNPN and CDR2 is SVGIG (reference sequence).

The chain employs TRBV7-3 and TRBJ2-7; 7 bases map to TRBD1. Germline trimming cut 5 bases from V and 2 bases from J; bases unmatched to any gene: 15. This CDR3 has 17 amino acids. Germline-derived CDR1 and CDR2 are SGHTA and FQGTGA. CDR3 amino acids: CASSPRPGQHTPYEQYF. CDR3 in DNA: TGTGCCAGCAGCCCCAGGCCGGGACAGCACACGCCCTACGAGCAGTACTTC.

The chain combines TRBV19 with TRBJ1-2; 9 bases align to TRBD1. Germline-derived CDR1 and CDR2 are LNHDA and SQIVND (reference sequence). Trimming at V came to 6 bases and at J to 8 bases, leaving 13 bases not matched to a gene. This CDR3 is 15 amino acids long. The CDR3 DNA sequence: TGTGCCAGTAGAGCCACTCCCGGGACAGGGCACGGCTACACCTTC. Its protein product is CASRATPGTGHGYTF.

J is TRBJ2-1 and V is TRBV6-5, with TRBD2 identical over 11 bases. Germline loops: CDR1 MNHEY, CDR2 SVGAGI. The CDR3 covers 16 residues. Trimming took 4 bases from V and 4 from J; bases not matched to a gene: 6. The CDR3 here is CASSSLAGGIYNEQFF. CDR3 coding DNA: TGTGCCAGCAGTTCCTTAGCGGGAGGGATATACAATGAGCAGTTCTTC.

The CDR3 DNA follows: TGCGCCAGCAGCCCTCCGGGACAGGGGGCAACCGGGGAGCTGTTTTTT. Translating it yields CASSPPGQGATGELFF. This chain uses TRBV5-1 with TRBJ2-2; 12 positions match TRBD1. J was trimmed by 5 bases and V by 4 bases; bases with no gene match: 6. CDR3 length: 16 amino acids. Germline CDR1 and CDR2: SGHRS and YFSETQ. The full variable domain, completed using reference TRBV5-1 and TRBJ2-2, is KAGVTQTPRYLIKTRGQQVTLSCSPISGHRSVSWYQQTPGQGLQFLFEYFSETQRNKGNFPGRFSGRQFSNSRSEMNVSTLELGDSALYLCASSPPGQGATGELFFGEGSRLTVL.

This clone was picked up one time. The V gene is TRBV29-1, the J gene TRBJ1-1, with 8 bases that match TRBD1. The CDR3 spans 12 residues. Germline CDR1 reads SQVTM; CDR2 reads ANQGSEA. Unmatched junction bases numbered 1, after V lost 6 bases and J lost 1 base. The CDR3 protein is CSVGTGNTEAFF. Here the CDR3 DNA reads TGCAGCGTCGGGACAGGGAACACTGAAGCTTTCTTT.

The V gene is TRBV27, the J gene TRBJ2-3, with 11 bases fitting TRBD2. Trimming cost V 5 bases and J 0 bases; bases outside gene matches: 4. Germline assignment: CDR1 MNHEY and CDR2 SMNVEV (reference sequence). The CDR3 is 16 amino acids. As DNA, the CDR3 is TGTGCCAGCAGTCAAATAGCGGGAGGGAGCACAGATACGCAGTATTTT. Protein sequence: CASSQIAGGSTDTQYF.

The chain recombines TRBV19 with TRBJ1-3, with 8 bases fitting TRBD1. V gave up 4 bases and J gave up 8 bases; unmatched junction bases: 10. Germline CDR1 is LNHDA and CDR2 is SQIVND (reference sequence). The CDR3 covers 15 residues. CDR3 region: CASSTPGTGGDTIYF. CDR3 DNA sequence: TGTGCCAGTAGTACCCCCGGGACAGGAGGTGACACCATATATTTT.

The chain employs TRBV11-3 and TRBJ1-1, with D possibly being TRBD1 (6 bases). Germline V gives CDR1 SGHNT, CDR2 YENEEA. The CDR3 covers 14 residues. Trimming cost V 6 bases and J 0 bases, with 11 bases left between them. The CDR3 spells CASRTGTMNTEAFF. As DNA, the CDR3 is TGTGCCAGCAGAACCGGGACAATGAACACTGAAGCTTTCTTT.

The sample holds a few counts of this clone. The chain employs TRBV9 and TRBJ1-1; D gene unclear. V gave up 2 bases and J gave up 1 base, with 6 bases separating them. CDR1 and CDR2 from the germline V gene are SGDLS and YYNGEE. The CDR3 consists of 13 residues. Written as DNA, the CDR3 is TGTGCCAGCAGCGTTGGCAAGAACACTGAAGCTTTCTTT. This gives the protein CASSVGKNTEAFF.

The chain joins TRBV18 to TRBJ2-5, with TRBD2 identical over 8 bases. The CDR3 length is 14 residues. The V segment lost 5 bases and the J segment 1 base; nucleotides outside the gene matches: 3. The germline V gene has CDR1 KGHSH and CDR2 LQKENI. CDR3 nucleotide sequence: TGTGCCAGCTCAACACTAGCGGTCCAAGAGACCCAGTACTTC. Residues: CASSTLAVQETQYF.

This chain connects TRBV7-6 to TRBJ2-2; D might be TRBD1 (5 bases). Between the trimmed V and J ends, which lost 1 base and 1 base, there was a span of 7 bases. This CDR3 contains 15 residues. Germline V gene lookup returns CDR1 SGHVS and CDR2 FNYEAQ. The CDR3 spells CASSLGQMNTGELFF. CDR3 nucleotide sequence: TGTGCCAGCAGCTTAGGACAGATGAACACCGGGGAGCTGTTTTTT.

The table lists this clone with a few counts. V is TRBV25-1 and J is TRBJ2-7, with a weak D call TRBD1 (6 bases). This CDR3 spans 15 amino acids. The germline V and J ends were trimmed by 10 bases and 0 bases, with 19 bases remaining between them. Looked up from germline, CDR1 is MGHDK and CDR2 is SYGVNS. CDR3 loop: CATKNVGAASYEQYF. The CDR3 bases are TGTGCCACCAAAAATGTGGGGGCGGCCTCCTACGAGCAGTACTTC.

This clone was counted a few times. The genes are TRBV18 and TRBJ2-2, with D unresolved. This CDR3 contains 13 residues. The V gene lost 3 bases and the J gene lost 6 bases, with 8 bases spanning the gap. Germline values: CDR1 KGHSH, CDR2 LQKENI. The CDR3 DNA is TGTGCCAGCTCACCTGCCCGGTCCGGGGAGCTGTTTTTT. This codes for CASSPARSGELFF. The full variable domain, its missing parts supplied by reference TRBV18 and TRBJ2-2, is NAGVMQNPRHLVRRRGQEARLRCSPMKGHSHVYWYRQLPEEGLKFMVYLQKENIIDESGMPKERFSAEFPKEGPSILRIQQVVRGDSAAYFCASSPARSGELFFGEGSRLTVL.

J is TRBJ1-4 and V is TRBV30; unclear D gene. Germline V gene data show CDR1 as GTSNPN and CDR2 as SVGIG (reference sequence). The CDR3 sequence is 14 residues long. V shed 0 bases and J shed 5 bases, with 10 bases lying between them. CDR3 bases: TGTGCCTGGAGTGTGAAGAGAAGAAATGAAAAACTGTTTTTT. As protein: CAWSVKRRNEKLFF.

To note about this clone: One end of the junction is discordant with germline, which a read error may explain. The rearrangement links TRBV7-7 to TRBJ1-2; TRBD1 might be the D (5 bases). Germline V gene data show CDR1 as SSHAT and CDR2 as FNYEAQ (reference sequence). The CDR3 covers 14 residues. The chain's CDR3 is CASSPLGGAYGYTF. CDR3 DNA sequence: TGTGCTAGCAGCCCCCTCGGAGGGGCGTATGGCTACACCTTC.

This chain uses TRBV4-1 with TRBJ2-5, with 16 bases identical to TRBD2. The CDR3 is 18 residues long. Losses at the gene ends were 3 bases for V and 5 bases for J; bases not matched to a gene: 9. CDR1 MGHRA and CDR2 YSYEKL come from the germline V gene. The CDR3 here is CASSQGLAGGPSRETQYF. In DNA, the CDR3 is TGCGCCAGCAGCCAGGGACTAGCGGGGGGGCCTTCCCGGGAGACCCAGTACTTC.

The chain recombines TRBV6-6 with TRBJ1-5; D unresolved. V was trimmed by 3 bases and J by 6 bases, leaving 15 bases between them. This CDR3 spans 15 amino acids. The germline V gene has CDR1 MNHNY and CDR2 SVGAGI (reference sequence). CDR3 coding DNA: TGTGCCAGCAGTTATTTTTCGCGTGGAGGTCAGCCCCAGCATTTT. Protein: CASSYFSRGGQPQHF.

V is TRBV30 and J is TRBJ1-2, with a weak D call TRBD1 (5 bases). Germline V gene data show CDR1 as GTSNPN and CDR2 as SVGIG (reference sequence). The germline V and J ends were trimmed by 3 bases and 1 base, with 12 bases remaining between them. CDR3 length: 14 amino acids. CDR3 sequence: CAWRGQGNNYGYTF. The CDR3 nucleotides read TGTGCCTGGAGGGGGCAGGGAAATAACTATGGCTACACCTTC.

The chain joins TRBV7-3 to TRBJ2-1, with TRBD1 identical over 10 bases. The CDR3 length is 15 residues. CDR1 is SGHTA, CDR2 FQGTGA, per germline. V shed 5 bases and J 8 bases; nucleotides not matched to a gene: 9. CDR3 nucleotide sequence: TGTGCCAGCAGCCCCCGGGGGACAGGGGATCATGAGCAGTTCTTC. It yields the protein CASSPRGTGDHEQFF.

This clone was found a few times. The genes are TRBV20-1 and TRBJ1-6; D might be TRBD1 (6 bases). The CDR3 has 11 amino acids. CDR1 and CDR2 from the germline V gene are DFQATT and SNEGSKA (reference sequence). With 7 bases removed from V and 16 bases from J, the gap between germline ends came to 17 bases. The CDR3 region is CSVKRSGTLHF. The CDR3 region has the DNA TGCAGTGTAAAACGGAGCGGGACACTCCACTTT.

The chain joins TRBV5-1 to TRBJ2-1, with D possibly matching TRBD2 (5 bases). The germline CDR1 and CDR2 sequences are SGHRS and YFSETQ. V was cut by 0 bases and J by 8 bases, with 18 bases left in between. This CDR3 contains 16 residues. The CDR3, as DNA: TGCGCCAGCAGCTTGGTCCCGGGTGAGGGAGCCCATGAGCAGTTCTTC. It specifies CASSLVPGEGAHEQFF.

The V gene is TRBV6-6, the J gene TRBJ1-1; the D is unclear. V dropped 6 bases and J dropped 3 bases, with 8 bases sitting between them. This CDR3 is 12 amino acids long. In germline, CDR1 is MNHNY, CDR2 SVGAGI (reference sequence). The CDR3 here is CASSQAHTEAFF. CDR3 DNA sequence: TGTGCCAGCAGCCAGGCGCACACTGAAGCTTTCTTT.

The chain is built from TRBV30 and TRBJ2-7, with 10 bases that match TRBD2. V lost 3 bases, J lost 5 bases, and 4 bases stayed unmatched. CDR3 length: 13 residues. CDR1 GTSNPN and CDR2 SVGIG come from the germline V gene (reference sequence). As DNA, the CDR3 is TGTGCCTGGAGGGCTAGCGGGAGCCACGAGCAGTACTTC. Amino acids: CAWRASGSHEQYF.

V is TRBV7-3 and J is TRBJ2-3; TRBD2 matches 8 bases. This CDR3 has 16 residues. V lost 0 bases, J lost 4 bases, and 6 bases stayed unmatched. Germline CDR1 SGHTA, CDR2 FQGTGA. In DNA, the CDR3 is TGTGCCAGCAGCTTAACGAGCGGGAGTGGGGCAGATACGCAGTATTTT. Its translation is CASSLTSGSGADTQYF.